The source of this T cell receptor beta chain is a study of vaccination and CD4 T cells after COVID-19. About the study: In the convalescent cohort, there were six males and four females, two of them Hispanic.

Treatment indicated: roughly nine-day PBMC culture with coronavirus spike peptide pools or control peptides (ViraFEST assay). Overall study findings and caveats: SARS-CoV-2-reactive clonotypes rose nonsignificantly, with the median going from 21 to 38.

V was cut by 5 bases and J by 6 bases, with 13 bases left in between. The CDR3 runs 14 residues. Germline values: CDR1 SGHNT, CDR2 YENEEA. As to this clonotype: Antigen specificity is unknown.

At the Johns Hopkins FTIC core, DNA taken from cultured CD4+ T cells was sequenced by way of the Oncomine TCR Beta short-read assay. TCRdb used MiXCR to reprocess the PCR reads, holding one entry per CDR3 protein. The sample has just over 15,000 distinct CDR3 sequences; approximately 51% are singletons. The sequence derives from a human donor who had recovered from COVID-19. The specimen was CD4+ T cells from blood, cultured in vitro, collected before SARS-CoV-2 vaccination. The genes are TRBV11-3 and TRBJ2-2, with D uncertain. The CDR3: CASSLGHQAGELFF. The DNA for the CDR3 is TGTGCCAGCAGCCTGGGCCACCAAGCCGGGGAGCTGTTTTTT.